This T cell receptor beta chain derives from a study of CD8 T cells in Susac syndrome (dated by TCRdb to about 2019). Describing the broader study: Whether CD8+ T cell activation and differentiation in Susac syndrome was antigen driven was tested using repertoire sequencing.

Findings and caveats that apply to the study as a whole: The number of individuals in the TCR sequencing and HLA analysis was recognized as being relatively small.

The V and J ends are trimmed by 4 bases and 4 bases, leaving 15 bases between them. Reading the germline V gene gives CDR1 SGHDT and CDR2 YYEEEE. Counted from cysteine to phenylalanine, this CDR3 has 14 amino acids. Left in the record is the CDR3 DNA by itself, 42 bases read in frame from the first base. RNA was extracted using the RNeasy kit, and roughly 0.5 to 1 ug of the RNA was reverse transcribed with random hexamers. The immunoSEQ multiplex PCR assay, covering 54 Vbeta and 13 Jbeta segments, was used to amplify TCR beta CDR3 regions. Bias from PCR amplification was corrected by using a synthetic template baseline for primer optimization and for computational correction. Per the authors' processing: Reads were annotated to V, D and J genes according to IMGT and were analyzed with immunoSEQ Analyzer, with only productive sequences retained. Clonality was computed as one minus Shannon entropy normalized by log2 of the number of productive unique sequences. For each patient and control, public and private clones were evaluated within the 100 most prevalent clones. Clones were defined as Susac-specific when absent from the healthy and MS cohorts, from 1052 published viral clones and from other ImmuneACCESS disease sequences. Clones were called with MiXCR by TCRdb after fastp trimmed the public reads at Q25, and only in-frame beta chains were retained. When rows share a CDR3 protein, they turn into one entry using the most common DNA and genes. Clone size and V and J calls follow TCRdb, not the original study. The table for this sample lists some 120,000 distinct CDR3 sequences; approximately 94% of them were counted only once. The ten largest clones take up more than 0.09% of the sample.

Worth noting for this clonotype: Its recognized antigen is unknown. The sample holds no much larger clone one base away, and base qualities are not on file.

Peripheral blood CD8+ and CD4+ T cells from healthy donors, Susac syndrome patients and multiple sclerosis patients were profiled using high-throughput TCR beta sequencing. Healthy donors were included as age- and sex-matched controls. Bulk CD8+ and CD4+ T cells were purified by magnetic negative isolation, while CD8+ TEMRA cells were enriched using FACS. Blood was drawn into EDTA tubes, processed within 24 hours, and PBMCs were isolated by density gradient centrifugation. PBMCs intended for TCR sequencing were frozen in liquid nitrogen and were later thawed in a 37 degrees C water bath. The sorted or isolated CD4+, CD8+ and CD8+ TEMRA cells had a purity of 90% or higher.

This TCR was recovered from a human donor in good health. The chain is encoded by TRBV5-6 joined to TRBJ2-7; TRBD2 is perhaps the D gene, given 5 matching bases. Material for sequencing was CD4+ T cells from PBMCs. The DNA reads as follows: TGTGCCAGCAGCGGTGGAAATAGGGAGTACGAGCAGTACTTC. This gives the protein CASSGGNREYEQYF.